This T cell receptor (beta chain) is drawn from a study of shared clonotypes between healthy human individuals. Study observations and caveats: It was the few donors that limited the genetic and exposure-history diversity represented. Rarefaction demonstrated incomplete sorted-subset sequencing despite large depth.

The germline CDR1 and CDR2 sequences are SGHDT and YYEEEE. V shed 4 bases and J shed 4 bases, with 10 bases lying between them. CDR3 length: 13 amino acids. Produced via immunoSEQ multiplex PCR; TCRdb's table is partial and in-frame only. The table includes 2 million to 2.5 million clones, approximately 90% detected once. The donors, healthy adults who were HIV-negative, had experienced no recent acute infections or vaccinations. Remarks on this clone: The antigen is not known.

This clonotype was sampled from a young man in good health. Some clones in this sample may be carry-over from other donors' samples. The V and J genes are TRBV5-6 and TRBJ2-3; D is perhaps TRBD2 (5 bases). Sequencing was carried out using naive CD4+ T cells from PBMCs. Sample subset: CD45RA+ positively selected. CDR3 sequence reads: CASSLLGPDTQYF. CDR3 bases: TGTGCCAGCAGCCTACTAGGTCCAGATACGCAGTATTTT.